Shown below are 14 T cell receptor beta chains from a single sample sequenced in a study of beta chain features in type 1 diabetes. Of the isolated RNA, all was reverse transcribed, and so the sequenced material was expressed TCRB transcripts. Clones were sequenced by immunoSEQ multiplex PCR, and TCRdb holds only the in-frame ones, with some missing. The sample includes a few hundred thousand clones, approximately 14% of them seen just once. Antigens for these TCRs are unknown. Study-level findings and limits: Type 1 diabetes patients had TCRB CDR3s that were shorter (moderately but significantly so) in all four CD4+ subsets.

Sequenced sample: naive CD4+ T cells from blood. These receptors all come from a man aged 30 to 39 with type 1 diabetes.

The chain combines TRBV11-2 with TRBJ1-1, with TRBD1 identical over 10 bases. Germline CDR1 SGHAT, CDR2 FQNNGV. V shed 6 bases, J shed 1 base, and the junction held 5 bases outside the gene matches. This CDR3 region has 15 residues. The CDR3: CASRGTGVENTEAFF. The CDR3 DNA sequence: TGTGCCAGCAGGGGGACAGGGGTTGAGAACACTGAAGCTTTCTTT. Supplemented by reference TRBV11-2 and TRBJ1-1, the full variable domain reads EAGVAQSPRYKIIEKRQSVAFWCNPISGHATLYWYQQILGQGPKLLIQFQNNGVVDDSQLPKDRFSAERLKGVDSTLKIQPAKLEDSAVYLCASRGTGVENTEAFFGQGTRLTVV.

As DNA, the CDR3 is TGTGCCAGCAGTGGCCCCGGGACTAGTGCAGATACGCAGTATTTT. Residues: CASSGPGTSADTQYF. The chain links TRBV25-1 to TRBJ2-3; 8 nucleotides align to TRBD2. Germline V lookup: CDR1 MGHDK, CDR2 SYGVNS. The CDR3 runs 15 residues. The V and J ends lost 4 bases and 4 bases, in that order; junction bases with no gene match: 7.

The chain joins TRBV18 to TRBJ2-7; TRBD1 agrees at 9 bases. Looked up from germline, CDR1 is KGHSH and CDR2 is LQKENI. This CDR3 is 15 amino acids long. The ends lost 3 bases at V and 2 bases at J; junction bases unmatched: 5. As DNA, the CDR3 is TGTGCCAGCTCACCGGGGACAGGGAGTACCTACGAGCAGTACTTC. It yields the protein CASSPGTGSTYEQYF.

Points on this clone: The sample carries other DNA sequences with the same CDR3. V and J are TRBV30 and TRBJ1-5, with D perhaps TRBD1 (6 bases). V lost 0 bases and J lost 2, with 8 bases in between. The CDR3 loop spans 14 amino acids. The germline CDR1 and CDR2 sequences are GTSNPN and SVGIG (reference sequence). In nucleotides, the CDR3 is TGTGCCTGGAGTGTAGGGGGTGGCAATCAGCCCCAGCATTTT. Protein sequence: CAWSVGGGNQPQHF.

This clone was picked up a small number of times. V and J are TRBV5-4 and TRBJ2-3; D might be TRBD2 (6 bases). V lost 4 bases to trimming and J lost 3 bases, with 18 bases between them. The CDR3 totals 16 residues. Germline values: CDR1 SGHNT, CDR2 YYREEE (reference sequence). The CDR3 spells CASSARVGGTTDTQYF. The CDR3 DNA is TGTGCCAGCAGCGCGAGGGTCGGGGGTACTACAGATACGCAGTATTTT.

This clone was recorded a few times. The genes are TRBV30 and TRBJ1-1; the D is unclear. This CDR3 region has 14 residues. With 0 bases removed from V and 3 bases from J, the gap between germline ends came to 11 bases. CDR1 and CDR2 (germline): GTSNPN, SVGIG (reference sequence). This CDR3 is CAWSVRGIYTEAFF. The CDR3 bases are TGTGCCTGGAGTGTTAGAGGGATATACACTGAAGCTTTCTTT. The whole variable domain, remainder taken from reference TRBV30 and TRBJ1-1, is SQTIHQWPATLVQPVGSPLSLECTVEGTSNPNLYWYRQAAGRGLQLLFYSVGIGQISSEVPQNLSASRPQDRQFILSSKKLLLSDSGFYLCAWSVRGIYTEAFFGQGTRLTVV.

This clone occurred a few times. The gene calls are TRBV15 and TRBJ2-1, with 13 positions matching TRBD2. V gave up 5 bases and J gave up 7 bases; unmatched junction bases: 5. The germline V gene has CDR1 LNHNV and CDR2 YYDKDF (reference sequence). The CDR3 contains 15 residues. The CDR3 here is CATSPGTSGTNEQFF. DNA of the CDR3: TGTGCCACCAGCCCCGGGACTAGCGGGACTAATGAGCAGTTCTTC. Full variable domain (outside the CDR3, taken from reference TRBV15 and TRBJ2-1): DAMVIQNPRYQVTQFGKPVTLSCSQTLNHNVMYWYQQKSSQAPKLLFHYYDKDFNNEADTPDNFQSRRPNTSFCFLDIRSPGLGDTAMYLCATSPGTSGTNEQFFGPGTRLTVL.

This chain connects TRBV6-6 to TRBJ2-7; 12 nucleotides line up with TRBD1. The CDR3 is made up of 15 amino acids. After removal of 0 bases from V and 6 bases from J, the junction contained 3 bases not matched to a gene. In germline, CDR1 is MNHNY, CDR2 SVGAGI (reference sequence). The CDR3 region is CASSYSGTGGFEQYF. The DNA for the CDR3 is TGTGCCAGCAGTTACTCCGGGACAGGGGGCTTCGAGCAGTACTTC.

This clone was seen more than once but under ten times. The chain has TRBV27 and TRBJ1-5; TRBD1 is a possible D gene (5 bases). Trimming stripped 3 bases from V and 6 bases from J, with 12 bases between. Germline V gives CDR1 MNHEY, CDR2 SMNVEV (reference sequence). This CDR3 contains 14 residues. Here the CDR3 reads CASSLAGNRQPQHF. In nucleotides, the CDR3 is TGTGCCAGCAGTTTGGCAGGGAATCGTCAGCCCCAGCATTTT.

This clone has only a few counts. The chain is built from TRBV5-6 and TRBJ2-7, with D perhaps matching TRBD1 (5 bases). The germline gives CDR1 SGHDT, CDR2 YYEEEE. This CDR3 has 15 amino acids. The V gene lost 1 base and the J gene lost 3 bases, with 14 bases spanning the gap. In DNA, the CDR3 is TGTGCCAGCAGCTTGACGGCAGGGCCTTACTACGAGCAGTACTTC. It yields the protein CASSLTAGPYYEQYF.

This clone was recorded a few times. The chain is built from TRBV19 and TRBJ2-3, with TRBD1 identical over 8 bases. CDR3 length: 14 residues. The germline V gene has CDR1 LNHDA and CDR2 SQIVND (reference sequence). J lost 2 bases, V lost 5 bases, and 3 bases had no gene match. CDR3 protein: CASSRTGITDTQYF. Written as DNA, the CDR3 is TGTGCCAGTAGTCGGACAGGGATCACAGATACGCAGTATTTT. Full variable domain (outside the CDR3, taken from reference TRBV19 and TRBJ2-3): DGGITQSPKYLFRKEGQNVTLSCEQNLNHDAMYWYRQDPGQGLRLIYYSQIVNDFQKGDIAEGYSVSREKKESFPLTVTSAQKNPTAFYLCASSRTGITDTQYFGPGTRLTVL.

The rearrangement links TRBV30 to TRBJ2-7, with 7 bases aligning to TRBD2. V lost 3 bases, J lost 5 bases, and 7 bases stayed unmatched. The CDR3 is made up of 13 amino acids. Germline loops: CDR1 GTSNPN, CDR2 SVGIG (reference sequence). The CDR3 DNA sequence: TGTGCCTGGAGAGTGGCGGGAGTTGACGAGCAGTACTTC. Protein product: CAWRVAGVDEQYF.

The rearrangement links TRBV5-1 to TRBJ1-1, with D possibly being TRBD1 (5 bases). Germline V gene sequence: CDR1 SGHRS, CDR2 YFSETQ. CDR3 length: 13 amino acids. Between the trimmed V and J ends, which lost 0 bases and 5 bases, there was a span of 8 bases. In nucleotides, the CDR3 is TGCGCCAGCAGCTTGGGACAGTATACTGAAGCTTTCTTT. As protein: CASSLGQYTEAFF.

In its sample, this clone was seen a few times. The rearrangement joins TRBV30 to TRBJ1-1; 7 nucleotides line up with TRBD1. The CDR3 is made up of 14 amino acids. After removal of 5 bases from V and 6 bases from J, the junction contained 12 bases not matched to a gene. From germline, CDR1 is GTSNPN and CDR2 SVGIG (reference sequence). The CDR3 region has the DNA TGTGCCTGGCGCTCACAGGGGAAGGTCGCTGAAGCTTTCTTT. This translates into CAWRSQGKVAEAFF.